This TCR beta chain was captured by sequencing in a study of identical twins. The study's findings and limits: The conclusions drew on cross-sectional statistical analysis instead of tracking the same donors.

CDR1 is LGHDT, CDR2 YNNKEL, per germline (reference sequence). The CDR3 is 17 amino acids. V was clipped by 3 bases and J by 2 bases; unmatched bases: 7. One entry per CDR3 protein results from TCRdb running MiXCR on the 5' RACE reads. The table has some 230,000 distinct CDR3 sequences, 5% to 7% seen once. In its sample, this clonotype was seen many times. Its antigen remains unidentified. The same sample was also used in a study of T cells expressing NK-cell markers.

The TCR sequence derives from a woman between 18 and 29 years old in good health. The chain is built from TRBV3-1 and TRBJ2-3; 11 nucleotides match TRBD2. The sequenced sample consisted of CD8+ T cells sorted from blood. The CDR3 region has the DNA TGTGCCAGCAGCCACGGTCTAGCGGGAGGAAACACAGATACGCAGTATTTT. It specifies CASSHGLAGGNTDTQYF.